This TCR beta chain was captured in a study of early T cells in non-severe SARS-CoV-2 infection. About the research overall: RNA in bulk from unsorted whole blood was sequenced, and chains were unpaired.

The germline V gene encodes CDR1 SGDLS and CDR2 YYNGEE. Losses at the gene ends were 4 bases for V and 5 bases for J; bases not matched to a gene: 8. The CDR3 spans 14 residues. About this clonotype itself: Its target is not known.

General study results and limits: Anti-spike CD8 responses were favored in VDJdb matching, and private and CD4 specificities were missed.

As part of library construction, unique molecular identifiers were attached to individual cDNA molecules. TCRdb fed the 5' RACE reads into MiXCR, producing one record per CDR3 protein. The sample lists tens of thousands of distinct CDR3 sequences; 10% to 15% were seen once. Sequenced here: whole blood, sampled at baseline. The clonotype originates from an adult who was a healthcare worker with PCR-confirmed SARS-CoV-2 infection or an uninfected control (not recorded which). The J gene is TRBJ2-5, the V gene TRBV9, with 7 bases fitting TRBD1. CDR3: CASSRRQGHETQYF. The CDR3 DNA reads TGTGCCAGCAGCCGACGACAGGGCCATGAGACCCAGTACTTC.